Reported below is one T cell receptor (beta chain). Its cognate antigen has yet to be identified. Per-base qualities were not stored, and no clone one base away is much larger. This entry belongs to a study of early T cells in non-severe SARS-CoV-2 infection (dated by TCRdb to about 2021). Turning to the overall study: Because TCR sequencing was done on bulk RNA from unsorted whole blood, the alpha and beta chains could not be paired.

In the germline V gene, CDR1 corresponds to SGHVS and CDR2 to FQNEAQ. The CDR3 runs 16 residues from the cysteine to the phenylalanine. This entry keeps only the CDR3 DNA: 48 bases, framed from base 1. From V the trimming removes 3 bases and from J it removes 5 bases, while the gene matches leave 6 bases of the junction unaccounted for. Set within a cohort of healthcare workers in London, UK, this nested case-control study involved weekly PCR testing of nasopharyngeal swabs along with blood sampling. Between 23 and 31 March 2020, the week of the UK lockdown, healthcare workers were enrolled and then followed up weekly for as long as 16 weeks. The receptor library was made with 5' RACE. This sample was sequenced with a NextSeq 500. To correct for sequencing error and PCR bias, the TCR library protocol tagged individual cDNA molecules with unique molecular identifiers. Sequencing covered both TCR alpha and beta chains, and within each sample the abundances of alpha and beta sequences were tightly co-correlated. The source study handled its data this way. Decombinator V4 was used to annotate the V gene, J gene and CDR3 of the TCR sequences. TCRs were defined as expanded if a significant change between any two time points was detected under a Poisson model with p below 0.0001. TCR abundances were normalised to the total number of TCRs sequenced per sample and were expressed as counts per million. TRAV1-2 paired with TRAJ12, TRAJ20 or TRAJ33 defined MAIT TCRs, while TRAV10 paired with TRAJ18 defined iNKT TCRs. VDJdb, accessed 1 November 2021, was searched for CMV, EBV and SARS-CoV-2 annotated TCRs, excluding TCRs annotated for multiple antigens. The public reads were quality trimmed at Q25 with fastp and then assembled into clones with MiXCR by TCRdb, keeping productive beta chains. One record per CDR3 amino acid sequence lists the most common genes and DNA. The V and J calls follow TCRdb's processing rather than the paper's. The table for this sample lists around 60,000 distinct CDR3 sequences; under 15% of them were counted only once. More than 3.5% of the sample is held by the ten biggest clonotypes.

What the authors observed across the whole study: VDJdb matching was skewed toward anti-spike CD8 responses and likely underestimated virus-specific expansions, missing private and CD4 specificities.

The V gene is TRBV7-8 and the J gene is TRBJ2-3; 12 bases in the middle match TRBD2. This sequence originates from an adult who was a healthcare worker with PCR-confirmed SARS-CoV-2 infection or an uninfected control (not recorded which). The sequenced material came from whole blood. The DNA is as follows: TGTGCCAGCAGCTTGACTAGCGGGAGCCTTCAAGATACGCAGTATTTT. Its amino acids are CASSLTSGSLQDTQYF.